The 27 T cell receptor beta chains given below trace back to one sample, sequenced in a study of identical twins. In TCRdb, the 5' RACE reads were re-called with MiXCR into one record per CDR3 protein. The sample has about 810,000 distinct CDR3 sequences; roughly 12% are singletons. These same data were also listed under a study on yellow fever vaccine responses in identical twins.

The sequenced sample consisted of PBMCs. The receptor set was obtained from a woman aged 18 to 35 in good health.

The chain combines TRBV7-9 with TRBJ2-7; TRBD1 is a possible D gene (5 bases). Germline loops: CDR1 SEHNR, CDR2 FQNEAQ (reference sequence). V lost 1 base, J lost 0 bases, and 10 bases lay in between. CDR3 length: 15 residues. The CDR3 DNA is TGTGCCAGCAGCTTAGGCCCGACAGTCTCCTACGAGCAGTACTTC. Its translation is CASSLGPTVSYEQYF.

This clonotype appeared a few times. The chain has TRBV2 and TRBJ2-5; 16 bases line up with TRBD2. CDR1 SNHLY and CDR2 FYNNEI come from the germline V gene. The CDR3 loop spans 17 amino acids. After removal of 3 bases from V and 4 bases from J, the junction contained 5 bases not matched to a gene. The CDR3 is CASSEGLAGGRAETQYF. In nucleotides, the CDR3 is TGTGCCAGCAGTGAGGGACTAGCGGGAGGGAGGGCAGAGACCCAGTACTTC.

This clonotype was detected a few times. The J gene is TRBJ2-7, the V gene TRBV11-2; D not resolved. The CDR3 runs 13 residues. Trimming stripped 1 base from V and 7 bases from J, with 11 bases between. Germline V gene sequence: CDR1 SGHAT, CDR2 FQNNGV. The CDR3 nucleotides read TGTGCCAGCAGCTTAGCTCTCATGGGGGAGCAGTACGTC. Translating it yields CASSLALMGEQYV.

This clonotype was seen at least ten times. This chain links TRBV28 with TRBJ2-7; D is ambiguous. The CDR3 totals 12 residues. V was trimmed by 3 bases and J by 3 bases, leaving 6 bases between them. Germline values: CDR1 MDHEN, CDR2 SYDVKM. CDR3: CASSLISYEQYF. The CDR3 DNA follows: TGTGCCAGCAGTTTGATTAGCTACGAGCAGTACTTC.

The chain couples TRBV5-1 to TRBJ2-3; D gene ambiguous. This CDR3 spans 14 amino acids. Per the germline V gene, CDR1 is SGHRS and CDR2 is YFSETQ. V was trimmed by 5 bases and J by 5 bases, leaving 15 bases between them. CDR3 coding DNA: TGCGCCAGCAGGACACCATCCTTAGGAGATACGCAGTATTTT. Translating gives CASRTPSLGDTQYF.

The chain links TRBV10-3 to TRBJ1-5, with D unclear. The CDR3 is 13 residues long. V lost 4 bases and J 3 bases, leaving 7 bases between the germline ends. Looked up from germline, CDR1 is ENHRY and CDR2 is SYGVKD. CDR3 nucleotides: TGTGCCATCAGTGTGGACTTCAATCAGCCCCAGCATTTT. Protein sequence: CAISVDFNQPQHF.

The table lists this clonotype with a few counts. The V and J genes are TRBV12-3 or TRBV12-4 and TRBJ2-2, with unresolved D. V was trimmed by 5 bases and J by 6 bases, leaving 7 bases between them. The CDR3 length is 12 residues. This CDR3 reads CASSKGPGELFF. Here the CDR3 DNA reads TGTGCCAGCAGTAAAGGGCCCGGGGAGCTGTTTTTT.

There are a few counts of this clonotype. The chain combines TRBV5-1 with TRBJ1-2; perhaps TRBD1 as D (6 bases). The CDR3 length is 15 residues. V was shortened by 4 bases and J by 0 bases, with 13 bases between the two germline ends. Germline V gene sequence: CDR1 SGHRS, CDR2 YFSETQ. CDR3 amino acids: CASSNGQNPNYGYTF. The CDR3 DNA reads TGCGCCAGCAGCAACGGACAGAATCCTAACTATGGCTACACCTTC.

This clonotype was observed at least ten times. This chain links TRBV28 with TRBJ2-5; 10 bases line up with TRBD2. Germline CDR1 is MDHEN and CDR2 is SYDVKM. There are 16 residues in the CDR3. V lost 7 bases to trimming and J lost 5 bases; unmatched junction nucleotides: 13. The CDR3 DNA is TGTGCCAGCACCGGAATAGGGACTAGCGTCGAGGAGACCCAGTACTTC. Translating gives CASTGIGTSVEETQYF.

J is TRBJ2-1 and V is TRBV6-1, with a weak D call TRBD2 (6 bases). CDR3 size: 15 residues. Germline V gives CDR1 MNHNS, CDR2 SASEGT. The ends were cut back, 2 bases at V and 4 bases at J, with 12 bases in the middle. As DNA, the CDR3 is TGTGCCAGCAGTGAATCGGGGGAAACGTACAATGAGCAGTTCTTC. Its protein product is CASSESGETYNEQFF.

This clonotype was counted at least ten times. The V and J genes are TRBV20-1 and TRBJ2-7; D gene ambiguous. CDR3 length: 15 amino acids. CDR1 DFQATT and CDR2 SNEGSKA come from the germline V gene (reference sequence). With 0 bases removed from V and 2 bases from J, the gap between germline ends came to 14 bases. CDR3 in DNA: TGCAGTGCTAGAGATCTTCTGGAACAGACCTACGAGCAGTACTTC. It is translated as CSARDLLEQTYEQYF.

At least ten counts were recorded for this clonotype. The rearrangement uses TRBV7-7 and TRBJ2-1; TRBD2 is a possible D gene (7 bases). CDR3 length: 16 residues. Germline V gives CDR1 SSHAT, CDR2 FNYEAQ (reference sequence). V was cut by 7 bases and J by 7 bases, with 23 bases left in between. CDR3 nucleotide sequence: TGTGCCAGCACACCCCTGGGGGGGGCGGGAAGGAATGAGCAGTTCTTC. It encodes CASTPLGGAGRNEQFF. The variable domain in full, completed from reference TRBV7-7 and TRBJ2-1, reads GAGVSQSPRYKVTKRGQDVTLRCDPISSHATLYWYQQALGQGPEFLTYFNYEAQPDKSGLPSDRFSAERPEGSISTLTIQRTEQRDSAMYRCASTPLGGAGRNEQFFGPGTRLTVL.

The V and J genes are TRBV7-8 and TRBJ2-7; TRBD1 agrees at 9 bases. This CDR3 contains 15 residues. The trim removed 3 bases at V and 3 bases at J, leaving 6 bases unmatched. In germline, CDR1 is SGHVS, CDR2 FQNEAQ. The CDR3 nucleotides are TGTGCCAGCAGCTTTTTGACAGGGGGGATCTACGAGCAGTACTTC. Protein: CASSFLTGGIYEQYF.

The V gene is TRBV12-3 or TRBV12-4, the J gene TRBJ2-1; D remains ambiguous. The ends were cut back, 5 bases at V and 0 bases at J, with 5 bases in the middle. The length of the CDR3 is 13 residues. As DNA, the CDR3 is TGTGCCAGCAGTAAAAACTCCTACAATGAGCAGTTCTTC. This translates into CASSKNSYNEQFF.

J is TRBJ2-7 and V is TRBV7-8; D may be TRBD1 (6 bases). The V end was cut by 6 bases, the J end by 1 base, with 13 bases between. This CDR3 region has 14 residues. Germline-derived CDR1 and CDR2 are SGHVS and FQNEAQ. This chain's CDR3 is CASRILTGSYEQYV. The CDR3 DNA follows: TGTGCCAGCAGAATCCTTACAGGGTCCTACGAGCAGTACGTC.

This clonotype was seen a handful of times. J is TRBJ2-1 and V is TRBV19; perhaps D is TRBD1 or TRBD2 (6 bases each). This CDR3 has 16 residues. CDR1 LNHDA and CDR2 SQIVND come from the germline V gene (reference sequence). The V end lost 6 bases, the J end lost 6 bases, and 21 bases lay between the germline ends. The chain's CDR3 is CASRIAMASGANEQFF. The DNA for the CDR3 is TGTGCCAGTAGGATCGCCATGGCGTCGGGGGCCAATGAGCAGTTCTTC.

This clonotype has a single count. The J gene is TRBJ2-5, the V gene TRBV19; a weak D match, TRBD1 (5 bases). The CDR3 extends over 14 amino acids. Per the germline V gene, CDR1 is LNHDA and CDR2 is SQIVND (reference sequence). V lost 5 bases to trimming and J lost 5 bases, with 15 bases between them. CDR3 nucleotides: TGTGCCAGTAGTCCGCAGGGCGGTACGGAGACCCAGTACTTC. Translation: CASSPQGGTETQYF.

The chain couples TRBV2 to TRBJ2-2; D is unresolved. V lost 7 bases and J lost 5, with 29 bases in between. Germline CDR1 reads SNHLY; CDR2 reads FYNNEI. The CDR3 has 19 amino acids. The CDR3 bases are TGTGCCAGCATTCTCATGCCCAGCGTGGTGAGGTCGGGTACCGGGGAGCTGTTTTTT. Translating it yields CASILMPSVVRSGTGELFF.

This clonotype has only a few counts. The genes are TRBV5-1 and TRBJ2-3; 15 bases are shared with TRBD2. This CDR3 spans 16 amino acids. The V segment lost 6 bases and the J segment 3 bases; nucleotides outside the gene matches: 5. Germline loops: CDR1 SGHRS, CDR2 YFSETQ. As DNA, the CDR3 is TGCGCCAGCACCCTAGGGACTAGCGGGAGGACAGATACGCAGTATTTT. Its protein product is CASTLGTSGRTDTQYF.

The chain is built from TRBV18 and TRBJ2-1; 8 bases are shared with TRBD1. The CDR3 contains 15 residues. V dropped 0 bases and J dropped 10; count of bases not matched to a gene: 8. Germline CDR1 is KGHSH and CDR2 is LQKENI. For the CDR3, the DNA is TGTGCCAGCTCACCACCCGGACAGGGCACGGGGGAGCAGTTCTTC. Amino acids: CASSPPGQGTGEQFF.

This clonotype was recorded a few times. The V gene is TRBV12-3 or TRBV12-4, the J gene TRBJ2-2, with 9 positions matching TRBD2. With 5 bases clipped from V and 2 bases from J, the junction kept 3 bases outside the gene matches. The CDR3 is 15 residues long. CDR3 region: CASSRLADNTGELFF. The CDR3 DNA reads as TGTGCCAGCAGTAGACTAGCGGATAACACCGGGGAGCTGTTTTTT.

This chain connects TRBV6-5 to TRBJ2-7, with 11 bases identical to TRBD2. The germline V gene encodes CDR1 MNHEY and CDR2 SVGAGI. The CDR3 runs to 15 residues. The trim removed 4 bases at V and 0 bases at J, leaving 2 bases unmatched. The CDR3 bases are TGTGCCAGCAGTTCGACTAGCGGGGTCTCCTACGAGCAGTACTTC. Its translation is CASSSTSGVSYEQYF.

A remark on this clonotype: Germline and junction disagree at one end, which may indicate a read error. V usage is TRBV7-8 and J usage is TRBJ2-3; a possible D gene is TRBD2 (5 bases). The CDR3 is 14 residues long. Germline V gene sequence: CDR1 SGHVS, CDR2 FQNEAQ. The CDR3 nucleotides read TGTGCCAGCGGGAGTCGGCGTAGCACACATACGCAGTATTTT. The encoded protein is CASGSRRSTHTQYF.

The gene calls are TRBV6-5 and TRBJ1-1; 7 positions match TRBD1. V was clipped by 5 bases and J by 5 bases; unmatched bases: 5. Germline CDR1 and CDR2: MNHEY and SVGAGI. The CDR3 extends over 13 amino acids. The CDR3 loop is CASSHGQATEAFF. CDR3 in DNA: TGTGCCAGCAGTCACGGACAGGCGACTGAAGCTTTCTTT.

V gene TRBV24-1 combines with J gene TRBJ2-1; D might be TRBD1 (6 bases). The CDR3 is 16 residues long. Germline V lookup: CDR1 KGHDR, CDR2 SFDVKD. Trimming cost V 3 bases and J 7 bases, with 18 bases left between them. The CDR3 nucleotides read TGTGCCACCAGTGATCCCCGGGGTTACAGGGCGAATGAGCAGTTCTTC. Translation: CATSDPRGYRANEQFF.

The genes are TRBV4-1 and TRBJ2-5; D is unclear. This CDR3 is 14 amino acids long. V lost 2 bases and J 6 bases, leaving 13 bases between the germline ends. Germline assignment: CDR1 MGHRA and CDR2 YSYEKL. CDR3 amino acids: CASSQTQLIKTQYF. In DNA, the CDR3 is TGCGCCAGCAGCCAAACCCAGCTTATCAAGACCCAGTACTTC.

In regard to this clonotype: This CDR3 fails to terminate in the conserved phenylalanine or tryptophan, so it likely reflects a read error. V gene TRBV6-2 or TRBV6-3 combines with J gene TRBJ2-1; weak D call: TRBD2 (5 bases). This CDR3 contains 16 residues. Trimming pared 6 bases from V and 4 bases from J, leaving 19 bases between. Germline V gene lookup returns CDR1 MNHEY and CDR2 SVGEGT. The CDR3 DNA reads as TGTGCCAGCAGCCAATCGGGGTATAAGCCATACAATGAGCAGTTCTAC. Translated: CASSQSGYKPYNEQFY.